This TCR beta chain was recovered during a study of response to subunit inactivated influenza vaccine. TCRdb called the RT-PCR reads again in MiXCR, with one record for every CDR3 protein. The sample contains 650,000 to 800,000 distinct CDR3 sequences, around 14% of which appear only once. This clonotype was counted between two and nine times. Its antigen is unidentified. Study findings and constraints: A suggestion made by the authors is that each seasonal influenza vaccination recruits few new T cells.

CDR1 SGHKS and CDR2 YYEKEE come from the germline V gene (reference sequence). V shed 4 bases, J shed 5 bases, and the junction held 10 bases outside the gene matches. The length of the CDR3 is 15 residues. Here the sequenced sample was PBMCs from blood, taken roughly 15 days before vaccination. The rearrangement uses TRBV5-5 and TRBJ2-5; the match to TRBD1 covers 8 bases. This receptor was identified in a man in his fifties who received an inactivated influenza vaccine. CDR3 coding DNA: TGTGCCAGCAGCCTCTCGGGACAGGATGATGAGACCCAGTACTTC. This translates into CASSLSGQDDETQYF. The full variable domain, completed using reference TRBV5-5 and TRBJ2-5, is DAGVTQSPTHLIKTRGQQVTLRCSPISGHKSVSWYQQVLGQGPQFIFQYYEKEERGRGNFPDRFSARQFPNYSSELNVNALLLGDSALYLCASSLSGQDDETQYFGPGTRLLVL.